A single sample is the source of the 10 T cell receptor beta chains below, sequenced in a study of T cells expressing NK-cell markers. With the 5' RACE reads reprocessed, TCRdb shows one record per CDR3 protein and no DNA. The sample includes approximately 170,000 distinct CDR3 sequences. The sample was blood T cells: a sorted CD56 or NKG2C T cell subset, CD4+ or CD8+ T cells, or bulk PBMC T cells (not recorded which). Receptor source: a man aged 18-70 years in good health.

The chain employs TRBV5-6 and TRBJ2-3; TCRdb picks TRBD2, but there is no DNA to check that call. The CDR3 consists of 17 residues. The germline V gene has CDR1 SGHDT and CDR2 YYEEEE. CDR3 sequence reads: CASSLTAGQFSTDTQYF. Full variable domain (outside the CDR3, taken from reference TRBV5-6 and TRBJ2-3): DAGVTQSPTHLIKTRGQQVTLRCSPKSGHDTVSWYQQALGQGPQFIFQYYEEEERQRGNFPDRFSGHQFPNYSSELNVNALLLGDSALYLCASSLTAGQFSTDTQYFGPGTRLTVL.

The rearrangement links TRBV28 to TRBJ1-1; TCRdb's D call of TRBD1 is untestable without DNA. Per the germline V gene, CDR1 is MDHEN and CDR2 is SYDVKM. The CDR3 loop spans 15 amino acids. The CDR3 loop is CASSSYRDSGTEAFF.

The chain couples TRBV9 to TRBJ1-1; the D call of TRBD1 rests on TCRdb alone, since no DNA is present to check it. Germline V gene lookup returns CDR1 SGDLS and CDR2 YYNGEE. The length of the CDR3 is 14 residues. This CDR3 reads CASKIGAENTEAFF.

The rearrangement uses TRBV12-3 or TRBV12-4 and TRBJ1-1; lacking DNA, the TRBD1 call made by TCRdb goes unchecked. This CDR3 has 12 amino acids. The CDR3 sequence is CASSFARVQAFF.

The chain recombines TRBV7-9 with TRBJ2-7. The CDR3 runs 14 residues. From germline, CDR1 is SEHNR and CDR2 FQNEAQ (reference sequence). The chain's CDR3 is CASSTDGESYEQYF.

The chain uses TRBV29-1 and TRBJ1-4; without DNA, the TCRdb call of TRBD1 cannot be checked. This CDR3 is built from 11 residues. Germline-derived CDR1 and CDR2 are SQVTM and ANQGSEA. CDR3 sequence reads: CSAGLYEKLFF.

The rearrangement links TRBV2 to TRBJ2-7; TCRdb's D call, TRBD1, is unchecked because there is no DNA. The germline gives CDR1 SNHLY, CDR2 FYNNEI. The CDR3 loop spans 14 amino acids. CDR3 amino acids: CASEGRGHSYEQYF.

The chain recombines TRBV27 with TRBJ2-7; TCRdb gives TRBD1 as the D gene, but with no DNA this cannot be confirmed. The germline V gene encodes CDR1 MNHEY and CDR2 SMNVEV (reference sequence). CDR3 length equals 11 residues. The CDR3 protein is CATSQGVEQYF.

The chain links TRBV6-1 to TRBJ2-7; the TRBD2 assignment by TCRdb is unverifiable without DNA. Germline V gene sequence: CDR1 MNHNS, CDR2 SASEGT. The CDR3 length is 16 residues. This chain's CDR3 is CAWEGFFGVRCYEQYF.

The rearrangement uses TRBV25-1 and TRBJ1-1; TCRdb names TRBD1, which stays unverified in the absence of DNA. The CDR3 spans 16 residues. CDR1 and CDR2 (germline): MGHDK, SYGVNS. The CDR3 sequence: CASSDWDRGMNTEAFF.